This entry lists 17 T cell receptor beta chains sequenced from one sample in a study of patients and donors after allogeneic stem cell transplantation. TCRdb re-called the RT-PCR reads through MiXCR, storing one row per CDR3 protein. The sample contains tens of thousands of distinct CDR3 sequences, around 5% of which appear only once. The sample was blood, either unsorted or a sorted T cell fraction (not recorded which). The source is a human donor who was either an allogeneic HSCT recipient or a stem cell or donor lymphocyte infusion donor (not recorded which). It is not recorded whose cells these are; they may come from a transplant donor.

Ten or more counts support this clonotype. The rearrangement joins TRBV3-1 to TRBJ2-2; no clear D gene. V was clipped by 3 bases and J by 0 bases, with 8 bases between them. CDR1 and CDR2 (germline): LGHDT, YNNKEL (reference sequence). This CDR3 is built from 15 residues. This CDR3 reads CASSHGSTNTGELFF. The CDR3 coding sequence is TGTGCCAGCAGCCATGGGTCTACGAACACCGGGGAGCTGTTTTTT. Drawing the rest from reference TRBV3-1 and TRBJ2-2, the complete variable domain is DTAVSQTPKYLVTQMGNDKSIKCEQNLGHDTMYWYKQDSKKFLKIMFSYNNKELIINETVPNRFSPKSPDKAHLNLHINSLELGDSAVYFCASSHGSTNTGELFFGEGSRLTVL.

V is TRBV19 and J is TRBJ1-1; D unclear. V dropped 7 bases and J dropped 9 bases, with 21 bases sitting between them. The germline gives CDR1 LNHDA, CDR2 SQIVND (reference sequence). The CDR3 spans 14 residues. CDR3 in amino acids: CASKSTVDKNQAFF. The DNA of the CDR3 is TGTGCCAGTAAGTCTACAGTTGACAAAAACCAAGCTTTCTTT.

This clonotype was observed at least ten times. The DNA of the CDR3 is TGTGCCAGCAGCTACCACAGGGACCCCTTAGCCAAAAACATTCAGTACTTC. Its translation is CASSYHRDPLAKNIQYF. V is TRBV7-9 and J is TRBJ2-4; a weak D match, TRBD1 (6 bases). Per germline, CDR1 SEHNR and CDR2 FQNEAQ (reference sequence). This CDR3 region has 17 residues. V was cut by 4 bases and J by 0 bases, with 16 bases left in between. The full variable domain, in which reference TRBV7-9 and TRBJ2-4 provide the parts outside the CDR3, is DTGVSQNPRHKITKRGQNVTFRCDPISEHNRLYWYRQTLGQGPEFLTYFQNEAQLEKSRLLSDRFSAERPKGSFSTLEIQRTEQGDSAMYLCASSYHRDPLAKNIQYFGAGTRLSVL.

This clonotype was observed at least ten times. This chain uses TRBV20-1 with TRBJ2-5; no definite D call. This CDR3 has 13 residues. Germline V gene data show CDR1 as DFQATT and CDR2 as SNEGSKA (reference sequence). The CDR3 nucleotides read TGCATAGCCACTTCCCTAGAGCAAGAGACCCAGTACTTC. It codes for CIATSLEQETQYF.

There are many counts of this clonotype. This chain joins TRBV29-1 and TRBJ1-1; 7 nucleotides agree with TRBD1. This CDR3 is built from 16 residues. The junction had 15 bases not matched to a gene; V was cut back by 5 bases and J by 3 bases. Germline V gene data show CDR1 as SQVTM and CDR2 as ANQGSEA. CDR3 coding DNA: TGCAGCGTTCAGGGGGGGACCCACCTTGGGGACACTGAAGCTTTCTTT. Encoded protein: CSVQGGTHLGDTEAFF.

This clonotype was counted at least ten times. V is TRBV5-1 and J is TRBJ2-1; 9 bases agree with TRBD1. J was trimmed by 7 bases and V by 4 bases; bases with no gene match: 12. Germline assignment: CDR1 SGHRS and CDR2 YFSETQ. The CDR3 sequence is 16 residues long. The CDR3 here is CASSIGQGTGANEQFF. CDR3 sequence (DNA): TGCGCCAGCAGCATCGGACAGGGGACGGGAGCGAATGAGCAGTTCTTC.

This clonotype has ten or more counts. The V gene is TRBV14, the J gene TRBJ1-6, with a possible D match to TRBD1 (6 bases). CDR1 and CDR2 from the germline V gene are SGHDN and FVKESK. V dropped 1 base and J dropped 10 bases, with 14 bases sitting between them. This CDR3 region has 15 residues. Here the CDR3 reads CASSQGRGARSPLHF. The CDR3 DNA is TGTGCCAGCAGCCAAGGACGGGGGGCTCGATCACCCCTCCACTTT.

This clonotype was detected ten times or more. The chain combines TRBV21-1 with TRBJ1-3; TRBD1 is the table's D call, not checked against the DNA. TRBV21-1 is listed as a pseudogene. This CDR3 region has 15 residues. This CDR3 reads CASSCDRGYGNTIYF. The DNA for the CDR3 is TGTGCCAGCAGCTGCGACAGGGGGTATGGAAACACCATATATTTT.

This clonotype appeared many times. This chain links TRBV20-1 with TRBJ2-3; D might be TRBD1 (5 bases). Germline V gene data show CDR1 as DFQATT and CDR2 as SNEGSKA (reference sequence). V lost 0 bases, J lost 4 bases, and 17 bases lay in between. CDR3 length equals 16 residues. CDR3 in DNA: TGCAGTGCTAGAGATCGAAGCCGCAGGGCCGCAGATACGCAGTATTTT. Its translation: CSARDRSRRAADTQYF.

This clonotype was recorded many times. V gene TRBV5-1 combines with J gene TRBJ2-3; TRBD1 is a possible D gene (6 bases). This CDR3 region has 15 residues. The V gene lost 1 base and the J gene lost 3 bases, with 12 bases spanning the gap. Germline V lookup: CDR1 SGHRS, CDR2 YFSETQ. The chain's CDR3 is CASSLLGDRTDTQYF. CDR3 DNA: TGCGCCAGCAGCTTGCTGGGCGACAGGACAGATACGCAGTATTTT.

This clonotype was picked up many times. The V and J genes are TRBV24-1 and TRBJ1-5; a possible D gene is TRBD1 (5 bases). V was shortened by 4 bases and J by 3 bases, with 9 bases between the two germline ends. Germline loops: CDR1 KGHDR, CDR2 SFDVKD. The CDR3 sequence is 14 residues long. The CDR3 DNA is TGTGCCACCAGTGAAGGGACGTCCAATCAGCCCCAGCATTTT. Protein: CATSEGTSNQPQHF.

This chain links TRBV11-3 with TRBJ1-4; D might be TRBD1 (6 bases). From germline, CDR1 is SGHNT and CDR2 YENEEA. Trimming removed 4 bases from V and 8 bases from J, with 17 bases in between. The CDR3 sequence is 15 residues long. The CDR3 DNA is TGTGCCAGCAGCTCAGGGGCCACGCAAGGAGAAAAACTGTTTTTT. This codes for CASSSGATQGEKLFF.

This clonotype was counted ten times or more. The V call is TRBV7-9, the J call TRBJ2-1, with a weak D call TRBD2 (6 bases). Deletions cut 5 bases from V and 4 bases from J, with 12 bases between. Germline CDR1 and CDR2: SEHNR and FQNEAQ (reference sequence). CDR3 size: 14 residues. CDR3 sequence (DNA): TGTGCCAGCAGCCCGGGACTCCGATACAATGAGCAGTTCTTC. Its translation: CASSPGLRYNEQFF.

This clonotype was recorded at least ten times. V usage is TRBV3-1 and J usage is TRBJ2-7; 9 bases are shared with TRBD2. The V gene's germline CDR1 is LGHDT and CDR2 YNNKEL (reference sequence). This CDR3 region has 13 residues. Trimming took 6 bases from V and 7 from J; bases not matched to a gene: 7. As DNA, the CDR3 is TGTGCCAGCAGTCCTAGGGCGGGGGGGGAGCAGTACTTC. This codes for CASSPRAGGEQYF.

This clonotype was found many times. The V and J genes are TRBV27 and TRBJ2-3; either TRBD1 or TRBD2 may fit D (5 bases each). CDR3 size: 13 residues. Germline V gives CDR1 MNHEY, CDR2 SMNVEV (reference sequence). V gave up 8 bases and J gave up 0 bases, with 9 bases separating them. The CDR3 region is CASRDLSTDTQYF. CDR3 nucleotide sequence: TGTGCCAGCCGGGACCTAAGCACAGATACGCAGTATTTT.

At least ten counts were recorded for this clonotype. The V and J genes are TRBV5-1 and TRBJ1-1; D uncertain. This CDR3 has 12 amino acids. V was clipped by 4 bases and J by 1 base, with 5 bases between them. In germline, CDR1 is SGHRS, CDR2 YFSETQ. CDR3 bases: TGCGCCAGCAGCGAGCAGAACACTGAAGCTTTCTTT. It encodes CASSEQNTEAFF. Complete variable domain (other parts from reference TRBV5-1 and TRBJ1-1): KAGVTQTPRYLIKTRGQQVTLSCSPISGHRSVSWYQQTPGQGLQFLFEYFSETQRNKGNFPGRFSGRQFSNSRSEMNVSTLELGDSALYLCASSEQNTEAFFGQGTRLTVV.

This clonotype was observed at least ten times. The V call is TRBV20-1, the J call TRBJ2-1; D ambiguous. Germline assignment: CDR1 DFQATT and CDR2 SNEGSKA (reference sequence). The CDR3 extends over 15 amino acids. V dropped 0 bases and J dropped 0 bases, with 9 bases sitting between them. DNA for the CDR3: TGCAGTGCTAGAGATCTAAAGAGCTCCTACAATGAGCAGTTCTTC. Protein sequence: CSARDLKSSYNEQFF.